A single sample gave rise to the 5 T cell receptor beta chains below, sequenced in a study of T cells in Graves' hyperthyroidism and ophthalmopathy. Amplification yielded TCR beta CDR3 regions, with RNA transcripts as the source. Primed by the HTBI set, a first-round RT-PCR was run on the TCR CDR3. Each CDR3 protein gets one entry after TCRdb re-called the multiplex PCR reads with MiXCR. The table has a few hundred thousand distinct CDR3 sequences, more than 20% seen once. The material sequenced was blood. All receptors come from a man aged 45-65 years with Graves' hyperthyroidism.

As concerns this clonotype: This may come from a read error, since a much larger clone is one base off. This sequence joins TRBV7-8 and TRBJ2-3, with D maybe TRBD2 (5 bases). V was pared by 5 bases and J by 0 bases, with 18 bases between. Germline values: CDR1 SGHVS, CDR2 FQNEAQ. This CDR3 is built from 17 residues. This CDR3 is CASSELWAGGSTDTQYF. The CDR3 DNA reads TGTGCCAGCAGCGAGCTTTGGGCTGGCGGGAGCACAGATACGCAGTATTTT. The whole variable domain, filled in from reference TRBV7-8 and TRBJ2-3, reads GAGVSQSPRYKVAKRGQDVALRCDPISGHVSLFWYQQALGQGPEFLTYFQNEAQLDKSGLPSDRFFAERPEGSVSTLKIQRTQQEDSAVYLCASSELWAGGSTDTQYFGPGTRLTVL.

This clonotype was seen ten or more times. The chain links TRBV6-1 to TRBJ2-7; 7 bases map to TRBD1. This CDR3 contains 21 residues. The V gene's germline CDR1 is MNHNS and CDR2 SASEGT. The V segment lost 4 bases and the J segment 3 bases; nucleotides outside the gene matches: 27. CDR3: CASSGERRTGGRGQVLYEQYF. DNA for the CDR3: TGTGCCAGCAGTGGGGAGAGAAGGACCGGTGGTAGAGGACAGGTCCTCTACGAGCAGTACTTC.

The chain is built from TRBV27 and TRBJ2-5, with 7 bases aligning to TRBD2. V lost 3 bases to trimming and J lost 9 bases; unmatched junction nucleotides: 7. The CDR3 sequence is 13 residues long. Germline CDR1 MNHEY, CDR2 SMNVEV (reference sequence). The CDR3 spells CASSLTGREAQYF. CDR3 DNA sequence: TGTGCCAGCAGTTTGACGGGGAGGGAGGCCCAGTACTTC.

J is TRBJ2-4 and V is TRBV11-2, with D possibly TRBD1 on 6 matching bases. This CDR3 spans 14 amino acids. Germline values: CDR1 SGHAT, CDR2 FQNNGV. The V end lost 0 bases, the J end lost 15 bases, and 18 bases lay between the germline ends. As DNA, the CDR3 is TGTGCCAGCAGCTTAGAAGGCGGTAGGACAGTCGTGTACTTC. It yields the protein CASSLEGGRTVVYF.

V and J are TRBV11-3 and TRBJ1-3; no reliable D call. The CDR3 length is 15 residues. V was trimmed by 2 bases and J by 2 bases, leaving 10 bases between them. Germline V gene lookup returns CDR1 SGHNT and CDR2 YENEEA. The CDR3 protein is CASSLSRVTGNTIYF. CDR3 nucleotide sequence: TGTGCCAGCAGCTTATCTAGGGTAACTGGAAACACCATATATTTT.